The 12 T cell receptor beta chains below were found in one sample sequenced in a study of shared clonotypes between healthy human individuals. CD45RO-negative, CCR7-positively selected cells formed the naive CD8 fraction, excluding terminally differentiated effector memory CD45RA+ cells. Profiling relied on immunoSEQ multiplex PCR, and the TCRdb table lists in-frame clones only, not all of them. The sample records about 2 million clones, about 95% being singletons. Specimen: naive CD8+ T cells sorted from blood. These receptors were taken from a man between 18 and 29 years old in good health.

This sequence joins TRBV5-1 and TRBJ2-7; D is undetermined. The CDR3 extends over 12 amino acids. V was clipped by 4 bases and J by 1 base, with 6 bases between them. Germline V gene lookup returns CDR1 SGHRS and CDR2 YFSETQ. This CDR3 reads CASSGLSYEQYF. Written as DNA, the CDR3 is TGCGCCAGCAGCGGGCTTTCCTACGAGCAGTACTTC.

The chain couples TRBV21-1 to TRBJ1-2. TRBV21-1 represents a pseudogene. The CDR3 contains 13 residues. This CDR3 reads CASSKDWGRGYTF. The CDR3, as DNA: TGTGCCAGCAGCAAAGATTGGGGTCGGGGCTACACCTTC.

The chain couples TRBV7-9 to TRBJ1-2; weak D call: TRBD1 (6 bases). Germline assignment: CDR1 SEHNR and CDR2 FQNEAQ (reference sequence). V dropped 5 bases and J dropped 6 bases, with 16 bases sitting between them. The CDR3 contains 14 residues. The CDR3 reads CASSHPDRRDGYTF. The CDR3, as DNA: TGTGCCAGCAGCCACCCGGACAGAAGAGATGGCTACACCTTC.

This rearrangement joins TRBV18 to TRBJ2-1, with a weak D call TRBD1 (6 bases). From germline, CDR1 is KGHSH and CDR2 LQKENI. The CDR3 is 16 amino acids. V was pared by 7 bases and J by 1 base, with 17 bases between. CDR3 nucleotides: TGTGCCAGCTTCCCAAGGAAGGGGGATTCCTACAATGAGCAGTTCTTC. Amino acid sequence: CASFPRKGDSYNEQFF.

The chain joins TRBV9 to TRBJ1-2, with 9 bases aligning to TRBD1. Germline-derived CDR1 and CDR2 are SGDLS and YYNGEE. The V segment lost 0 bases and the J segment 2 bases; nucleotides outside the gene matches: 5. There are 16 residues in the CDR3. The chain's CDR3 is CASSVATTGGNYGYTF. The DNA for the CDR3 is TGTGCCAGCAGCGTAGCTACAACAGGGGGCAACTATGGCTACACCTTC.

This clone came up once. The chain links TRBV29-1 to TRBJ1-2; TRBD1 might be the D (5 bases). The germline CDR1 and CDR2 sequences are SQVTM and ANQGSEA. V shed 5 bases and J shed 3 bases, with 25 bases lying between them. The CDR3 length is 17 residues. CDR3 sequence reads: CSVIFGGETIGYYGYTF. The DNA for the CDR3 is TGCAGCGTTATTTTCGGGGGGGAAACGATTGGCTACTATGGCTACACCTTC.

In regard to this clone: A read error may be the cause here, since a much bigger clone is one base away. Other DNA variants within this sample encode the same CDR3. The CDR3, as DNA: TGTGCCAGCAGCTTCGGGAACACTGAAGCTTTCTTT. It is translated as CASSFGNTEAFF. The chain is built from TRBV11-3 and TRBJ1-1; D is unresolved. Germline V gene data show CDR1 as SGHNT and CDR2 as YENEEA. Trimming removed 3 bases from V and 1 base from J, with 3 bases in between. The CDR3 is 12 residues long.

The genes are TRBV4-1 and TRBJ2-5; D perhaps matches TRBD2 (6 bases). This CDR3 is built from 15 residues. Germline CDR1 MGHRA, CDR2 YSYEKL. Trimming cost V 1 base and J 2 bases, with 11 bases left between them. The CDR3 region is CASSQAEGQQETQYF. The DNA of the CDR3 is TGCGCCAGCAGCCAAGCGGAGGGCCAGCAAGAGACCCAGTACTTC.

In nucleotides, the CDR3 is TGTGCCAGCTTTTCGGGGAGGACCTACGAGCAGTACTTC. Translation: CASFSGRTYEQYF. The chain has TRBV2 and TRBJ2-7, with a possible D match to TRBD2 (6 bases). CDR1 SNHLY and CDR2 FYNNEI come from the germline V gene. The CDR3 is 13 residues long. Trimming left V 8 bases short and J 2 bases short, with 13 bases between.

The chain carries TRBV4-3 and TRBJ2-5; TRBD1 matches 9 bases. Germline loops: CDR1 LGHNA, CDR2 YSLEER. The CDR3 is 15 residues long. The V and J ends lost 11 bases and 5 bases, in that order; junction bases with no gene match: 15. CDR3 in amino acids: CAQLDRGEGPETQYF. The DNA for the CDR3 is TGCGCCCAACTCGACAGGGGGGAGGGCCCGGAGACCCAGTACTTC.

V gene TRBV12-5 combines with J gene TRBJ2-2, with 9 nucleotides matching TRBD1. The CDR3 has 17 residues. The V segment lost 0 bases and the J segment 6 bases; nucleotides outside the gene matches: 8. Germline CDR1 reads LGHNT; CDR2 reads FRNRAP. The CDR3 DNA is TGTGCTAGTGGTTTGGTGCCCGGGACAGGGATGGCCGGGGAGCTGTTTTTT. This gives the protein CASGLVPGTGMAGELFF.

The V call is TRBV10-1, the J call TRBJ1-1; D is perhaps TRBD1 (5 bases). The CDR3 runs to 13 residues. V lost 8 bases to trimming and J lost 5 bases, with 15 bases between them. Per germline, CDR1 WNHNN and CDR2 SYGVQD (reference sequence). The CDR3 DNA follows: TGCGCCAGCTCGGCGGGGGTGAGAACTGAAGCTTTCTTT. Translating gives CASSAGVRTEAFF.